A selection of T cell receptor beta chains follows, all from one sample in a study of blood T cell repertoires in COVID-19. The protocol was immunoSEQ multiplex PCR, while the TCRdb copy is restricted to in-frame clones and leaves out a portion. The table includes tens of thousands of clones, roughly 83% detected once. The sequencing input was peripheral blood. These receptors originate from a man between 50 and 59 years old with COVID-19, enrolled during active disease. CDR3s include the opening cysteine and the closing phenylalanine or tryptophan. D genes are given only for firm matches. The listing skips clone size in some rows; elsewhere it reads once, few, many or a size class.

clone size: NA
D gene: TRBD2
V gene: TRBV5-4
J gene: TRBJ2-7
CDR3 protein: CASSSASGSDEQYF
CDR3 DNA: TGTGCCAGCAGCTCCGCTAGCGGGAGTGACGAGCAGTACTTC

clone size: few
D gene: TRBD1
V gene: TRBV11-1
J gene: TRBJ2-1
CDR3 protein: CASSSPGGDEQFF
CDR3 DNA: TGTGCCAGCAGCTCACCAGGGGGCGATGAGCAGTTCTTC

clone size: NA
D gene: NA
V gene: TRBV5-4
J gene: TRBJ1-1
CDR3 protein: CASSTGAVGTEAFF
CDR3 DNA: TGTGCCAGCAGCACGGGAGCGGTGGGTACTGAAGCTTTCTTT

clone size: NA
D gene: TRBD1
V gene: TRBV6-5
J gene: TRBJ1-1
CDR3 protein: CASRVTRGLTEAFF
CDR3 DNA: TGTGCCAGCAGGGTTACGAGGGGGCTGACTGAAGCTTTCTTT

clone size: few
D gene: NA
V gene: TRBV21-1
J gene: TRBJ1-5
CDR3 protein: CPQAAKVRQGPNQPQHF
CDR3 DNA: TGTCCCCAAGCAGCAAAGGTTCGCCAGGGTCCCAATCAGCCCCAGCATTTT

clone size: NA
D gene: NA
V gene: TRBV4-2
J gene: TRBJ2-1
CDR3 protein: CASSQEEWHEQFF
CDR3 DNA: TGTGCCAGCAGCCAAGAGGAGTGGCATGAGCAGTTCTTC

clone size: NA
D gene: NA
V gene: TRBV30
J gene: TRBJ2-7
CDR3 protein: CAWSVERRAYEQYF
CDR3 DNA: TGTGCCTGGAGTGTAGAGAGGAGGGCCTACGAGCAGTACTTC

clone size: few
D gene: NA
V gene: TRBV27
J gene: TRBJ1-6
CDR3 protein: CASRVRDSPLHF
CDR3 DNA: TGTGCCAGCAGGGTTCGAGATTCACCCCTCCACTTT

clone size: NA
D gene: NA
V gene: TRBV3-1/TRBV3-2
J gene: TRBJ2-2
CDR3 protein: CASRGRRFGTGELFF
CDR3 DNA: TGTGCCAGCAGGGGCCGACGATTTGGGACCGGGGAGCTGTTTTTT

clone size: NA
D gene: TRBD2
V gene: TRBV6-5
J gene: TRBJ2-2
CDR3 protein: CASTGGTGELFF
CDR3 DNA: TGTGCCAGCACGGGGGGCACCGGGGAGCTGTTTTTT

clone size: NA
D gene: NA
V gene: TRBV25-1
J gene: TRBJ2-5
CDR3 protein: CASSPGTRPGETQYF
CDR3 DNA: TGTGCCAGCAGTCCTGGGACACGACCCGGGGAGACCCAGTACTTC

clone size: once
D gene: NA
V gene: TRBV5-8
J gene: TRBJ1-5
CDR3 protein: CASSRRDSRQPQHF
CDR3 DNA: TGTGCCAGCAGCCGGAGGGATAGCAGGCAGCCCCAGCATTTT

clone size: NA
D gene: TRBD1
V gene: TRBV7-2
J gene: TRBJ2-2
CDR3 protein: CASSLVQGLGTGELFF
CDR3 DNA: TGTGCCAGCAGCTTAGTACAGGGGCTGGGCACCGGGGAGCTGTTTTTT

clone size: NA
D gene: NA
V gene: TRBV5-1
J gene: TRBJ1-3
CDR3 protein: CASSSAGVSGNTIYF
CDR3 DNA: TGCGCCAGCAGCTCCGCAGGGGTCTCTGGAAACACCATATATTTT

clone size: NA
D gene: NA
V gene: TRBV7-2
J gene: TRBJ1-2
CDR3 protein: CASSPVEGYGYTF
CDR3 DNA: TGTGCCAGCAGCCCCGTGGAGGGCTATGGCTACACCTTC

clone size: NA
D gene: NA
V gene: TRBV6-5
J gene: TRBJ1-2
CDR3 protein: CASSYSEGHGYTF
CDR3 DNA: TGTGCCAGCAGTTACTCGGAGGGTCATGGCTACACCTTC

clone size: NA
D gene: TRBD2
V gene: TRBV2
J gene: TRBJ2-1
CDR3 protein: CASSDRTRSSNEQFF
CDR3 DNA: TGTGCCAGCAGTGACCGGACTAGAAGCTCCAATGAGCAGTTCTTC

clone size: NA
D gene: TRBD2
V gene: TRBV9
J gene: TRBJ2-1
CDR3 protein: CASSDGTSGYNEQFF
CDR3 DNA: TGTGCCAGCAGCGACGGGACTAGCGGATACAATGAGCAGTTCTTC

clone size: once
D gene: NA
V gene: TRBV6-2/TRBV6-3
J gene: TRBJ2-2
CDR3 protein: CASSHPLGSGELFF
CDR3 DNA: TGTGCCAGCAGCCACCCTCTCGGGTCCGGGGAGCTGTTTTTT

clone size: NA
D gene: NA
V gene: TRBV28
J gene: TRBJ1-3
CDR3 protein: CASARAGNTIYF
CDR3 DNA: TGTGCCAGCGCGAGGGCTGGAAACACCATATATTTT

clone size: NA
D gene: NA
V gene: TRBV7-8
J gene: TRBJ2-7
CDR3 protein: CASSTRYRVDEQYF
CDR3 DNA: TGTGCCAGCAGCACGAGGTACAGGGTTGACGAGCAGTACTTC

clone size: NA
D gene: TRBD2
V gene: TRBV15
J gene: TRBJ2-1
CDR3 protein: CATSRVKLAGFNEQFF
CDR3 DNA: TGTGCCACCAGCAGAGTTAAACTAGCGGGATTCAATGAGCAGTTCTTC

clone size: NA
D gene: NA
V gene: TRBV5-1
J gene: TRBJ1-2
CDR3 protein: CASSLMGRGDYGYTF
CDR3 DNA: TGCGCCAGCAGCTTAATGGGTCGAGGTGACTATGGCTACACCTTC

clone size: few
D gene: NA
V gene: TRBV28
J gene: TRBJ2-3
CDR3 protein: CASSFRPGGTQYF
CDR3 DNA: TGTGCCAGCAGTTTTCGCCCCGGGGGTACGCAGTATTTT

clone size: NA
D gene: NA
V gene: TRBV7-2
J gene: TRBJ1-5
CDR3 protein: CASSLGATGSHSNQPQHF
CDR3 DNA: TGTGCCAGCAGCTTAGGGGCGACAGGCTCCCATAGCAATCAGCCCCAGCATTTT

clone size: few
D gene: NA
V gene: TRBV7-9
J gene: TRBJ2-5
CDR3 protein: CASSFRAGLETQYF
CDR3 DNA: TGTGCCAGCAGCTTTCGGGCAGGGTTGGAGACCCAGTACTTC

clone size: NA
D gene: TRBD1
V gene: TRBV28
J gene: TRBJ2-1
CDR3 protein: CASSSYPGTGAYNEQFF
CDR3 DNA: TGTGCCAGCAGTTCATACCCCGGGACAGGGGCCTACAATGAGCAGTTCTTC

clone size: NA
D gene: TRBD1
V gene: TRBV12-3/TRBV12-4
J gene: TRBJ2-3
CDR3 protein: CASSRQGSDTQYF
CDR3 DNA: TGTGCCAGCAGCCGACAGGGATCAGATACGCAGTATTTT

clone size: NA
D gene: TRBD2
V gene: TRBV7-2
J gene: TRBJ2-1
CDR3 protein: CASSLARRSGREQEQFF
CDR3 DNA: TGTGCCAGCAGCTTAGCGCGTCGGAGCGGGAGGGAGCAAGAGCAGTTCTTC

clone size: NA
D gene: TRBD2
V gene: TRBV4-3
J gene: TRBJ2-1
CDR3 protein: CASSPRGRVNEQFF
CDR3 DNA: TGCGCCAGCAGCCCTCGGGGGAGGGTCAATGAGCAGTTCTTC

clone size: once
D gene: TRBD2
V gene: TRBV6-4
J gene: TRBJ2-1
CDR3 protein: CASSDLAGESHEQFF
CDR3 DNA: TGTGCCAGCAGTGACTTAGCGGGAGAGAGCCATGAGCAGTTCTTC

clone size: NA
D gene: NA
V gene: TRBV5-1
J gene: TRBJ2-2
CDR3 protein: CASSGEDRATGELFF
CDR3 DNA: TGCGCCAGCAGCGGAGAGGACAGAGCCACCGGGGAGCTGTTTTTT

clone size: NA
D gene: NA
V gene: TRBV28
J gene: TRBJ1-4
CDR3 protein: CASATRAPNEKLFF
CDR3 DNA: TGTGCCAGCGCTACGAGGGCACCTAATGAAAAACTGTTTTTT

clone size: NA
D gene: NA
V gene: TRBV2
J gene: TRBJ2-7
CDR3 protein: CASSEMPGGGYEQYF
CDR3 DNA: TGTGCCAGCAGTGAGATGCCAGGGGGAGGATACGAGCAGTACTTC

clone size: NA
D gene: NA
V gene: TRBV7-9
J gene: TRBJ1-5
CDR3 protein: CASSLGADQPQHF
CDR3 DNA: TGTGCCAGCAGCTTGGGAGCGGATCAGCCCCAGCATTTT

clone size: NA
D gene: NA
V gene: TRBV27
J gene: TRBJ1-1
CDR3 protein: CASSFALGETEAFF
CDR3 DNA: TGTGCCAGCAGTTTCGCCCTAGGGGAAACTGAAGCTTTCTTT

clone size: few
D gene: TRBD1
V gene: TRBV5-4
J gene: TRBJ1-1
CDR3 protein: CASSIQGKMNTEAFF
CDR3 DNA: TGTGCCAGCAGCATACAGGGGAAGATGAACACTGAAGCTTTCTTT

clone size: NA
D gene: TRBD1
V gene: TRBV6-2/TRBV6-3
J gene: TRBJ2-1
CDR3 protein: CASSNHGQGESNEQFF
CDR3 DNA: TGTGCCAGCAGTAACCACGGACAGGGGGAAAGCAATGAGCAGTTCTTC

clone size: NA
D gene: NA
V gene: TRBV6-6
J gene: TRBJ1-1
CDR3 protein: CASSYSGGQNTEAFF
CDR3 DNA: TGTGCCAGCAGTTACTCAGGGGGTCAGAACACTGAAGCTTTCTTT

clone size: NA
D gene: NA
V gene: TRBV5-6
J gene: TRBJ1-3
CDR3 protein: CASSPGIGNTIYF
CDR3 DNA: TGTGCCAGCAGCCCAGGTATTGGAAACACCATATATTTT

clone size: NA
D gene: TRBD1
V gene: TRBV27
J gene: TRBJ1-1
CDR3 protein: CASKQGRTEAFF
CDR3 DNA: TGTGCCAGCAAACAGGGGAGGACTGAAGCTTTCTTT

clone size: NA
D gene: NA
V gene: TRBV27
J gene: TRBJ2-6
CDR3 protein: CASSLSMQGRWTVSGANVLTF
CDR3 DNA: TGTGCCAGCAGTTTATCTATGCAGGGAAGGTGGACGGTCTCTGGGGCCAACGTCCTGACTTTC

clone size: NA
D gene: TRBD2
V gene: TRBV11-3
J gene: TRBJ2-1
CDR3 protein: CASSPSGTRNEQFF
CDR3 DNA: TGTGCCAGCAGCCCATCCGGGACTAGGAATGAGCAGTTCTTC

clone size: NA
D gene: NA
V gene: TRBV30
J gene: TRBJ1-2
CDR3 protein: CAWSVKGYGYTF
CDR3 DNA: TGTGCCTGGAGTGTAAAGGGGTATGGCTACACCTTC